One sample yielded the 25 T cell receptor beta chains listed below, sequenced in a study of identical twins. TCRdb fed the 5' RACE reads into MiXCR, producing one record per CDR3 protein. The sample carries some 560,000 distinct CDR3 sequences, 9% to 10% recorded once. This sample also appeared in a second study, on yellow fever vaccine responses in identical twins.

Input material: PBMCs. The receptor set was obtained from a woman aged 18-30 years in good health.

This clonotype came up a few times. The chain is built from TRBV3-1 and TRBJ1-1; TRBD1 matches 9 bases. Germline V CDR1 and CDR2: LGHDT, YNNKEL (reference sequence). CDR3 length equals 17 residues. J was trimmed by 1 base and V by 1 base; bases with no gene match: 7. The CDR3 sequence is CASSQGAGDRENTEAFF. CDR3 coding DNA: TGTGCCAGCAGCCAAGGGGCCGGGGACAGGGAGAACACTGAAGCTTTCTTT.

This clonotype has more than one count but fewer than ten. The V call is TRBV24-1, the J call TRBJ2-2, with 9 bases lining up with TRBD2. The CDR3 runs to 16 residues. Germline CDR1 and CDR2: KGHDR and SFDVKD. V was clipped by 9 bases and J by 6 bases; unmatched bases: 13. The CDR3 region has the DNA TGTGCCACCGGAGACGGGAGAGCGGGGGGTGCCGGGGAGCTGTTTTTT. This gives the protein CATGDGRAGGAGELFF.

The gene calls are TRBV5-1 and TRBJ2-3; D gene unclear. Trimming shortened V by 2 bases and J by 4 bases, and 14 bases separated the two germline ends. The CDR3 is made up of 15 amino acids. Germline assignment: CDR1 SGHRS and CDR2 YFSETQ. The CDR3 bases are TGCGCCAGCAGCTTTCGCAGTTTAGTCGCAGATACGCAGTATTTT. It encodes CASSFRSLVADTQYF. The variable domain in full, with the rest retrieved from reference TRBV5-1 and TRBJ2-3, is KAGVTQTPRYLIKTRGQQVTLSCSPISGHRSVSWYQQTPGQGLQFLFEYFSETQRNKGNFPGRFSGRQFSNSRSEMNVSTLELGDSALYLCASSFRSLVADTQYFGPGTRLTVL.

The chain employs TRBV7-6 and TRBJ2-1; 12 nucleotides align to TRBD2. V trimming: 3 bases; J trimming: 3 bases; junction bases outside the gene matches: 3. The CDR3 covers 16 residues. The V gene's germline CDR1 is SGHVS and CDR2 FNYEAQ. The CDR3 DNA sequence: TGTGCCAGCAGCTTGATACTAGCGGGGGGCTACAATGAGCAGTTCTTC. Translating gives CASSLILAGGYNEQFF. Using reference TRBV7-6 and TRBJ2-1 for the parts outside the CDR3, the full variable domain is GAGVSQSPRYKVTKRGQDVALRCDPISGHVSLYWYRQALGQGPEFLTYFNYEAQQDKSGLPNDRFSAERPEGSISTLTIQRTEQRDSAMYRCASSLILAGGYNEQFFGPGTRLTVL.

This clonotype was detected many times. The genes are TRBV4-3 and TRBJ2-2, with no clear D. The V and J ends lost 2 bases and 4 bases respectively, with 8 bases between them. The V gene's germline CDR1 is LGHNA and CDR2 YSLEER. CDR3 length: 14 residues. CDR3 in DNA: TGCGCCAGCAGCCAATTGAGATCCACCGGGGAGCTGTTTTTT. Its protein product is CASSQLRSTGELFF.

The chain employs TRBV7-8 and TRBJ1-2; D call uncertain. The CDR3 covers 12 residues. Germline V lookup: CDR1 SGHVS, CDR2 FQNEAQ. V gave up 2 bases and J gave up 7 bases, with 8 bases separating them. CDR3 nucleotides: TGTGCCAGCAGCTTAACGGACCGTGGCTACACCTTC. Its translation: CASSLTDRGYTF.

This clonotype was counted a few times. This chain joins TRBV20-1 and TRBJ2-7, with TRBD2 matching over 12 bases. Trimming took 6 bases from V and 4 from J; bases not matched to a gene: 7. The CDR3 contains 14 residues. Germline CDR1 and CDR2: DFQATT and SNEGSKA (reference sequence). CDR3 DNA sequence: TGCAGTGCCCGGACCGGGACTAGCGGGTACGAGCAGTACTTC. The encoded protein is CSARTGTSGYEQYF.

The rearrangement joins TRBV11-2 to TRBJ2-1; D is ambiguous. Germline loops: CDR1 SGHAT, CDR2 FQNNGV. With 5 bases removed from V and 10 bases from J, the gap between germline ends came to 21 bases. The CDR3 runs to 15 residues. CDR3 DNA sequence: TGTGCCAGCAGCCCTAAGCGCTGGAACCGCAGGGAGCAGTTCTTC. It specifies CASSPKRWNRREQFF.

The chain employs TRBV12-3 or TRBV12-4 and TRBJ2-6; perhaps TRBD1 as D (5 bases). There are 16 residues in the CDR3. Trimming took 2 bases from V and 6 from J, leaving 14 bases between them. The CDR3 here is CASSLNQGAVANVLTF. CDR3 in DNA: TGTGCCAGCAGTTTAAATCAGGGTGCAGTGGCCAACGTCCTGACTTTC.

This clonotype was seen repeatedly, ten times or more. The V gene is TRBV29-1, the J gene TRBJ2-3, with D perhaps being TRBD1 or TRBD2 (6 bases each). Trimming took off 5 bases at V and 4 bases at J, with 10 bases between the two ends. Germline CDR1 reads SQVTM; CDR2 reads ANQGSEA. This CDR3 comprises 12 residues. The CDR3 DNA reads TGCAGCGTTTCACGGGGGCCAGATACGCAGTATTTT. Protein product: CSVSRGPDTQYF.

The sample holds many counts of this clonotype. The chain recombines TRBV29-1 with TRBJ2-3; no definite D call. The germline V gene has CDR1 SQVTM and CDR2 ANQGSEA. Trimming removed 7 bases from V and 3 bases from J, with 20 bases in between. This CDR3 is built from 15 residues. CDR3 loop: CSAAPPAGFTDTQYF. The CDR3, as DNA: TGCAGCGCTGCCCCTCCCGCCGGGTTTACAGATACGCAGTATTTT.

This clonotype was seen at least ten times. The CDR3 nucleotides read TGTGCCAGCGTCCGGACAGGGGTCAATCAGCCCCAGCATTTT. Protein: CASVRTGVNQPQHF. This chain joins TRBV12-3 or TRBV12-4 and TRBJ1-5; 9 nucleotides line up with TRBD1. The V and J ends lost 8 bases and 3 bases, in that order; junction bases with no gene match: 5. This CDR3 is built from 14 residues.

This clonotype was observed at least ten times. Here the CDR3 reads CASSYSIWDRDEQFF. Here the CDR3 DNA reads TGTGCCAGCAGTTACTCGATTTGGGACCGGGATGAGCAGTTCTTC. This chain links TRBV6-5 with TRBJ2-1; D is perhaps TRBD1 or TRBD2 (5 bases each). The V gene's germline CDR1 is MNHEY and CDR2 SVGAGI. With 0 bases removed from V and 8 bases from J, the gap between germline ends came to 14 bases. This CDR3 spans 15 amino acids.

This clonotype was recorded many times. V is TRBV6-1 and J is TRBJ1-1; D gene ambiguous. Trimming cost V 7 bases and J 0 bases, with 12 bases left between them. The CDR3 spans 14 residues. Germline V gives CDR1 MNHNS, CDR2 SASEGT. Here the CDR3 DNA reads TGTGCCAGCATCCCGGACGATTTGAACACTGAAGCTTTCTTT. This translates into CASIPDDLNTEAFF.

This clonotype showed up just a few times. V is TRBV6-1 and J is TRBJ2-2; D may match TRBD1 or TRBD2 (5 bases each). In germline, CDR1 is MNHNS, CDR2 SASEGT. The CDR3 has 14 residues. With 0 bases removed from V and 7 bases from J, the gap between germline ends came to 9 bases. CDR3 protein: CASSEARGIGELFF. In DNA, the CDR3 is TGTGCCAGCAGTGAAGCGAGGGGTATCGGGGAGCTGTTTTTT.

This clonotype was counted many times. This chain connects TRBV10-3 to TRBJ2-7, with TRBD2 identical over 9 bases. In germline, CDR1 is ENHRY, CDR2 SYGVKD. V lost 6 bases to trimming and J lost 5 bases; unmatched junction nucleotides: 14. CDR3 length equals 16 residues. CDR3 sequence: CAIRLQLAGEYDEQYF. In DNA, the CDR3 is TGTGCCATCAGACTCCAATTAGCGGGAGAGTATGACGAGCAGTACTTC.

This clonotype was counted a few times. The V and J genes are TRBV28 and TRBJ2-7, with 7 bases matching TRBD2. The CDR3 contains 15 residues. V gave up 6 bases and J gave up 3 bases; unmatched junction bases: 11. Germline lookup yields CDR1 MDHEN and CDR2 SYDVKM. CDR3 DNA: TGTGCCAGCAGCTCTACGGGCCGGGGGGTCTACGAGCAGTACTTC. This sequence encodes CASSSTGRGVYEQYF.

V gene TRBV2 combines with J gene TRBJ2-6, with D unclear. The V and J ends lost 3 bases and 2 bases respectively, with 8 bases between them. Germline V gene lookup returns CDR1 SNHLY and CDR2 FYNNEI. The CDR3 spans 15 residues. The CDR3 nucleotides read TGTGCCAGCAGTGACAGGTTCCCTGGGGCCAACGTCCTGACTTTC. This sequence encodes CASSDRFPGANVLTF. Drawing the rest from reference TRBV2 and TRBJ2-6, the complete variable domain is EPEVTQTPSHQVTQMGQEVILRCVPISNHLYFYWYRQILGQKVEFLVSFYNNEISEKSEIFDDQFSVERPDGSNFTLKIRSTKLEDSAMYFCASSDRFPGANVLTFGAGSRLTVL.

The chain combines TRBV15 with TRBJ2-5; 7 nucleotides match TRBD2. CDR1 and CDR2 (germline): LNHNV, YYDKDF (reference sequence). This CDR3 has 14 residues. J lost 5 bases, V lost 4 bases, and 7 bases had no gene match. CDR3 DNA: TGTGCCACCAGCACCGCGGGAGACTTGGAGACCCAGTACTTC. This gives the protein CATSTAGDLETQYF.

The V call is TRBV12-3 or TRBV12-4, the J call TRBJ1-3; no reliable D call. V dropped 7 bases and J dropped 0 bases, with 10 bases sitting between them. The CDR3 length is 14 residues. CDR3 bases: TGTGCCAGCACCCTAGATGACTCTGGAAACACCATATATTTT. Amino acid sequence: CASTLDDSGNTIYF.

There are many counts of this clonotype. The chain is built from TRBV4-2 and TRBJ2-3, with TRBD2 matching over 8 bases. CDR1 and CDR2 from the germline V gene are LGHNA and YNFKEQ. Trimming at V came to 1 base and at J to 1 base, leaving 10 bases not matched to a gene. CDR3 length equals 18 residues. The DNA of the CDR3 is TGTGCCAGCAGCCAAGTGGTTGGCGCGGGGGGCCGCACAGATACGCAGTATTTT. Translation: CASSQVVGAGGRTDTQYF.

This clonotype came up a few times. The V call is TRBV20-1, the J call TRBJ2-2; maybe TRBD2 (5 bases). This CDR3 region has 14 residues. Looked up from germline, CDR1 is DFQATT and CDR2 is SNEGSKA (reference sequence). The germline V and J ends were trimmed by 5 bases and 2 bases, with 12 bases remaining between them. The CDR3 DNA reads as TGCAGTGCTTCTCCGGGGTCAAACACCGGGGAGCTGTTTTTT. It codes for CSASPGSNTGELFF.

The chain is built from TRBV28 and TRBJ2-7, with 9 bases matching TRBD1. The CDR3 totals 18 residues. Per the germline V gene, CDR1 is MDHEN and CDR2 is SYDVKM. V gave up 5 bases and J gave up 4 bases; unmatched junction bases: 18. CDR3 nucleotide sequence: TGTGCCAGCAGTATCTCCCATAGCCGGGACAGGGTTCCGTACGAGCAGTACTTC. It translates to CASSISHSRDRVPYEQYF. Drawing the rest from reference TRBV28 and TRBJ2-7, the complete variable domain is DVKVTQSSRYLVKRTGEKVFLECVQDMDHENMFWYRQDPGLGLRLIYFSYDVKMKEKGDIPEGYSVSREKKERFSLILESASTNQTSMYLCASSISHSRDRVPYEQYFGPGTRLTVT.

The CDR3 bases are TGCGCCAGCAGCCAAGATGGGACTAGCGGTTCAGATACGCAGTATTTT. This gives the protein CASSQDGTSGSDTQYF. The chain combines TRBV4-3 with TRBJ2-3, with 11 bases matching TRBD2. Trimming at V came to 0 bases and at J to 4 bases, leaving 3 bases not matched to a gene. Germline CDR1 is LGHNA and CDR2 is YSLEER. This CDR3 is 16 amino acids long.

The chain joins TRBV6-2 or TRBV6-3 to TRBJ2-7, with 8 nucleotides matching TRBD1. Germline V CDR1 and CDR2: MNHEY, SVGEGT. CDR3 length: 14 residues. V was clipped by 2 bases and J by 6 bases; unmatched bases: 6. CDR3 DNA sequence: TGTGCCAGCAGTTACGGGAGACAGGGGTCCGAGCAGTACTTC. Its protein is CASSYGRQGSEQYF.